This T cell receptor beta chain emerged from a study of spatial heterogeneity in lung cancer. On the study more broadly: For tumor regions, TCR transcript counts showed a strong correlation with a T cell module score derived from matched bulk RNA-seq. Whole-study results and caveats: Ubiquitous and regional expanded TCR counts mirrored ubiquitous and regional nonsynonymous mutation counts, respectively. Expanded intratumoral alpha and beta TCR counts tracked tumor mutation counts.

The V gene lost 5 bases and the J gene lost 5 bases, with 19 bases spanning the gap. The CDR3 length is 15 residues. Germline V CDR1 and CDR2: SGHTA, FQGTGA. Time point here: sample taken at primary tumor resection. The donor population consisted of just over 70 patients with untreated, early-stage non-small cell lung cancer. Extraction of whole RNA from tumor, nontumor lung or frozen PBMC preceded unsorted sequencing. This clonotype is categorized as medium-sized (0.01 to 0.1%). Its antigen is unknown. TCRdb itself ran the 5' RACE reads through MiXCR, one entry per CDR3 protein. The data show 5,500 to 7,500 distinct CDR3 sequences, with 9.5% to 15% seen just once and over 20% held by the top ten.

The sample consisted of lung tumor tissue, taken at surgery. The TCR originated in a male donor with early-stage non-small cell lung cancer. V is TRBV7-3 and J is TRBJ2-7; D unclear. This CDR3 is CASSPLAGQPHEQYF. CDR3 sequence (DNA): TGTGCCAGCAGCCCTCTCGCCGGCCAGCCCCACGAGCAGTACTTC.